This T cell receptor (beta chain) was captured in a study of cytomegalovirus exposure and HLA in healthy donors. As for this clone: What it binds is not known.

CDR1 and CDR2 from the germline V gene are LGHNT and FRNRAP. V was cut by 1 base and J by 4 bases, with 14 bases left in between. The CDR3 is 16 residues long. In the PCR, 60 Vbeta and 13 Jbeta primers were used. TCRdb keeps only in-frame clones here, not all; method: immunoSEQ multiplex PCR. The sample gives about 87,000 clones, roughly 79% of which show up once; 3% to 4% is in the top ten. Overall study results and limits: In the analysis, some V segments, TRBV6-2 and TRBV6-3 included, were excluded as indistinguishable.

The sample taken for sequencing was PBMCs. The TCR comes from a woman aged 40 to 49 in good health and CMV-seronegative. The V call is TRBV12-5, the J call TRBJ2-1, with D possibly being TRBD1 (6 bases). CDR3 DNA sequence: TGTGCTAGTGGTTTGGAGGTTGGGGGCTCTTACAATGAGCAGTTCTTC. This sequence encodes CASGLEVGGSYNEQFF.